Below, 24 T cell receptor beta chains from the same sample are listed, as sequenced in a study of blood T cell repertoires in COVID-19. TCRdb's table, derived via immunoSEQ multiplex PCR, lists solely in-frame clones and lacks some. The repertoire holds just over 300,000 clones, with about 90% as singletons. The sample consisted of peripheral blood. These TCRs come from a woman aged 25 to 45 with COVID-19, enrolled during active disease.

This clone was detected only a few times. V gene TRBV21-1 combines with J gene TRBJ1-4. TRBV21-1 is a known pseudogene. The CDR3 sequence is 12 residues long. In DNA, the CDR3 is TGTGCCAGCGGAAATGCGGGGTCTACACTGTTTTTT. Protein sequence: CASGNAGSTLFF.

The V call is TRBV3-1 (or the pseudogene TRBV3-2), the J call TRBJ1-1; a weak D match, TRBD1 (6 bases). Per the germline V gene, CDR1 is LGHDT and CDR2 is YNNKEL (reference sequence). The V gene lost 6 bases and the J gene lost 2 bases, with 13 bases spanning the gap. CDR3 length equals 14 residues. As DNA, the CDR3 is TGTGCCAGCAGGGGAGCGGGGGCAAACACTGAAGCTTTCTTT. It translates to CASRGAGANTEAFF.

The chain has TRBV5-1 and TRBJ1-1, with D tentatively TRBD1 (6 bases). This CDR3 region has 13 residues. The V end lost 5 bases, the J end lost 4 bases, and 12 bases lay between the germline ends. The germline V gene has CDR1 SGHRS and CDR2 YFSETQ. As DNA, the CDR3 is TGCGCCAGCAGACCACAGGGTCCCACTGAAGCTTTCTTT. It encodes CASRPQGPTEAFF.

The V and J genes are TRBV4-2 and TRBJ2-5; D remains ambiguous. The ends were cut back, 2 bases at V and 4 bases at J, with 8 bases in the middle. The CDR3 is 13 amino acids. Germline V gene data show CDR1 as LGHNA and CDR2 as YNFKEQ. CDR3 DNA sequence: TGTGCCAGCAGCCAAAGTCGAGGAGAGACCCAGTACTTC. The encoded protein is CASSQSRGETQYF.

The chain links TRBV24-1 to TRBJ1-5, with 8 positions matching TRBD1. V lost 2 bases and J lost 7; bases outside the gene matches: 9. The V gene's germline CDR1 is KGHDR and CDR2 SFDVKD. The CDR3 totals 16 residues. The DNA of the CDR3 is TGTGCCACCAGTGATTCCAACCAGGGGGCAGGGCAGCCCCAGCATTTT. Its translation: CATSDSNQGAGQPQHF.

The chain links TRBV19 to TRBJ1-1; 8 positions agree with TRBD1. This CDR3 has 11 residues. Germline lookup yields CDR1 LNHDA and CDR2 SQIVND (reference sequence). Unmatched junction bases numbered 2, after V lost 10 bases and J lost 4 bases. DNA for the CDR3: TGTGCCACCGACAGGGGCACTGAAGCTTTCTTT. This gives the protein CATDRGTEAFF.

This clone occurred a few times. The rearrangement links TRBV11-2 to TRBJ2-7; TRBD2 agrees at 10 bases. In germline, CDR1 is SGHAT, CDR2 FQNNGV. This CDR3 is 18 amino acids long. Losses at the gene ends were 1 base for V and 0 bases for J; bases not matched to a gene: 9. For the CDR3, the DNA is TGTGCCAGCAGCTTAGGGCTAGCGGGGGAGCTCTTCTCCTACGAGCAGTACGTC. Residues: CASSLGLAGELFSYEQYV.

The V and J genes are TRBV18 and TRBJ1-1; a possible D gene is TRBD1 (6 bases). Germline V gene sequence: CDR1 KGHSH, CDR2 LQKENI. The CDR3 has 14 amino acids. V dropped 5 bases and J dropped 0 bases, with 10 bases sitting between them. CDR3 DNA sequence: TGTGCCAGCTCAGTGGACAGTTTGAACACTGAAGCTTTCTTT. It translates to CASSVDSLNTEAFF.

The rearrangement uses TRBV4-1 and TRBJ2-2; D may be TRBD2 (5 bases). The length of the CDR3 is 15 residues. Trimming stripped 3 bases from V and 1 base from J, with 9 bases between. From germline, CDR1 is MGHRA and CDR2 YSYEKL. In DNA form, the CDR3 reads TGCGCCAGCAGCCACCGGACTGAGAACACCGGGGAGCTGTTTTTT. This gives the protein CASSHRTENTGELFF.

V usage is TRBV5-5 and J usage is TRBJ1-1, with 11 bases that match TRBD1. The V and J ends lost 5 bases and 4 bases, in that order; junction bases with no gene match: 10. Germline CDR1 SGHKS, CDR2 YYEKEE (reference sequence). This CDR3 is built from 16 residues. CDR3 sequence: CASRHRAGTGGTEAFF. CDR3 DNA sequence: TGTGCCAGCAGACATAGAGCCGGGACAGGGGGCACTGAAGCTTTCTTT.

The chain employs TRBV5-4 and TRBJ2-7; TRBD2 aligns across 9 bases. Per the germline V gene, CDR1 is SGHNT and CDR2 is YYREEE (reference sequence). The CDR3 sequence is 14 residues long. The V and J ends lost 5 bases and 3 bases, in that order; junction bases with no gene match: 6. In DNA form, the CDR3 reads TGTGCCAGCAGTTCCCCGACTAGCGGCTACGAGCAGTACTTC. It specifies CASSSPTSGYEQYF.

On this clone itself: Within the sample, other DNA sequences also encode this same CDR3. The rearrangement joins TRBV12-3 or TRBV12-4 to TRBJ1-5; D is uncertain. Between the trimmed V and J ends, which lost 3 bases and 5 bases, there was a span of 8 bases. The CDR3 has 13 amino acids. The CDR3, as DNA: TGTGCCAGCAGTTTGCGGGGATATCAGCCCCAGCATTTT. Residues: CASSLRGYQPQHF.

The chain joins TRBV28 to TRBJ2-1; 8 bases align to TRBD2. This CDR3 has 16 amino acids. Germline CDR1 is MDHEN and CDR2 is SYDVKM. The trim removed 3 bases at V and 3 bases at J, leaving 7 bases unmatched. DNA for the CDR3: TGTGCCAGCAGTTTTTTGGGCGGGGGGATCTACAATGAGCAGTTCTTC. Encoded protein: CASSFLGGGIYNEQFF. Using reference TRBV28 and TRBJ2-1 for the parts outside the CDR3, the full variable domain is DVKVTQSSRYLVKRTGEKVFLECVQDMDHENMFWYRQDPGLGLRLIYFSYDVKMKEKGDIPEGYSVSREKKERFSLILESASTNQTSMYLCASSFLGGGIYNEQFFGPGTRLTVL.

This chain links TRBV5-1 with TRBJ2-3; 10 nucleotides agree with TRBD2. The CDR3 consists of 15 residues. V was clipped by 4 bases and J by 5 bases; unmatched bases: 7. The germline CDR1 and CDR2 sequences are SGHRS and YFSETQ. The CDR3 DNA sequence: TGCGCCAGCAGCCAAGCGGGGGGGCAGAGAGATACGCAGTATTTT. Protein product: CASSQAGGQRDTQYF. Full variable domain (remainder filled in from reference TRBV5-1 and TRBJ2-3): KAGVTQTPRYLIKTRGQQVTLSCSPISGHRSVSWYQQTPGQGLQFLFEYFSETQRNKGNFPGRFSGRQFSNSRSEMNVSTLELGDSALYLCASSQAGGQRDTQYFGPGTRLTVL.

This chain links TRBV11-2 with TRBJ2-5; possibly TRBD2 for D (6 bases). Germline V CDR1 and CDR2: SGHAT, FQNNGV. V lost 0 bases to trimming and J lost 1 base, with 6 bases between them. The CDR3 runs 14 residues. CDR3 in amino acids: CASSLELAQETQYF. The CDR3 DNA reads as TGTGCCAGCAGCTTAGAACTAGCCCAAGAGACCCAGTACTTC.

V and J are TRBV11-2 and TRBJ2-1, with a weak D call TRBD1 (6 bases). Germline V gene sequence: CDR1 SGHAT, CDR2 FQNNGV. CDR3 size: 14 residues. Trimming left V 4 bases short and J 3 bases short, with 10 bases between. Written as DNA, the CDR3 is TGTGCCAGCAGCTCCGTACAGGGCTACAATGAGCAGTTCTTC. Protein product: CASSSVQGYNEQFF.

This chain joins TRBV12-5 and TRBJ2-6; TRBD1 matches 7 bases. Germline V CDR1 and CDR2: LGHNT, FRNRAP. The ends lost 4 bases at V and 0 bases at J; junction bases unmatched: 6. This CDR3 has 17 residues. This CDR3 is CASGSGTAASGANVLTF. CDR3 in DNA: TGTGCTAGTGGTTCCGGGACAGCCGCCTCTGGGGCCAACGTCCTGACTTTC. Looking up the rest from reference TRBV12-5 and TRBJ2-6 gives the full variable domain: DARVTQTPRHKVTEMGQEVTMRCQPILGHNTVFWYRQTMMQGLELLAYFRNRAPLDDSGMPKDRFSAEMPDATLATLKIQPSEPRDSAVYFCASGSGTAASGANVLTFGAGSRLTVL.

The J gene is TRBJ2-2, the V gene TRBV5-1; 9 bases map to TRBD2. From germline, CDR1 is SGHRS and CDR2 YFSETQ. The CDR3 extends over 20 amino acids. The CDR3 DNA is TGCGACAAGTCAGGGGAAGAGTCTAGCGGGGCCTTCGCGAACACCGGGGAGCTGTTTTTT. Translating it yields CDKSGEESSGAFANTGELFF.

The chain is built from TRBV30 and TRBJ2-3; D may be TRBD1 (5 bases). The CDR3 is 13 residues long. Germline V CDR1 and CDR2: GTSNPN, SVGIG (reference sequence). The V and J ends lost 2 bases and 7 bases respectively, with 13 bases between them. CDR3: CAWSPLPGYTQYF. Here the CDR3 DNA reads TGTGCCTGGAGTCCCCTTCCAGGGTATACGCAGTATTTT.

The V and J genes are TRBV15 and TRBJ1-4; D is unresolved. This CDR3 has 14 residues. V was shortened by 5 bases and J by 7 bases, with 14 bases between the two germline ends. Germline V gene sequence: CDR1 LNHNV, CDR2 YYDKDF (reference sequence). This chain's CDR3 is CATSGISAVEKLFF. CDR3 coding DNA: TGTGCCACCAGCGGAATCTCAGCGGTTGAAAAACTGTTTTTT.

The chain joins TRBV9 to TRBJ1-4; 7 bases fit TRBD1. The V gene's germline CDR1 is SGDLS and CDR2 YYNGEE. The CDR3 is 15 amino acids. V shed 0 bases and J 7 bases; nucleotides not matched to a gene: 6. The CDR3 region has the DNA TGTGCCAGCAGCGTAGGAGGGGGCGGTATTGAAAAACTGTTTTTT. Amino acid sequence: CASSVGGGGIEKLFF.

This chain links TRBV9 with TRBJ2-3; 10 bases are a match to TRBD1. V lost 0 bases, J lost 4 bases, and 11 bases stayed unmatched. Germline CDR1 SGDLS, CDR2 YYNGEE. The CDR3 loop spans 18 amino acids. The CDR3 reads CASSVGGFGQGVADTQYF. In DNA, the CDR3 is TGTGCCAGCAGCGTAGGTGGGTTCGGACAGGGGGTAGCAGATACGCAGTATTTT.

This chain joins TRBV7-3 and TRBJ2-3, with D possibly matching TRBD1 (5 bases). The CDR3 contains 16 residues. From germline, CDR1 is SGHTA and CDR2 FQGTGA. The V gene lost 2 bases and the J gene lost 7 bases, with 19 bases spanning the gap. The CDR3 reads CASSLVPLAGRNTQYF. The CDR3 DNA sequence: TGTGCCAGCAGCTTAGTTCCTTTGGCAGGGCGAAATACGCAGTATTTT.

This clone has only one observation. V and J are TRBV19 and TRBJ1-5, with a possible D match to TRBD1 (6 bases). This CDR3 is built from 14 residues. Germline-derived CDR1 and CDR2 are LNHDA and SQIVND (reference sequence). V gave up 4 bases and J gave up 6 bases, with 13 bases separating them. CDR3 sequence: CASSRQVGVQPQHF. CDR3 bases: TGTGCCAGTAGTAGACAGGTTGGGGTTCAGCCCCAGCATTTT.